These 28 T cell receptor beta chains came from one sample sequenced in a study of blood T cell repertoires in COVID-19. Only in-frame clones appear in the TCRdb table, and some are missing; sequencing was by immunoSEQ multiplex PCR. The table includes roughly 200,000 clones, approximately 87% detected once. Sequencing was done on a sample of peripheral blood. The receptors here all came from a woman in her late teens or twenties who had recovered from COVID-19.

V gene TRBV28 combines with J gene TRBJ2-1; TRBD1 aligns across 9 bases. The V gene's germline CDR1 is MDHEN and CDR2 SYDVKM. The CDR3 runs to 15 residues. With V trimmed by 1 base and J by 16 bases, 14 bases remained unmatched. This chain's CDR3 is CASSLSLPQRQGEFF. As DNA, the CDR3 is TGTGCCAGCAGTTTATCGCTGCCCCAACGACAGGGGGAATTCTTC.

The rearrangement links TRBV11-3 to TRBJ2-2, with 7 bases that match TRBD2. Trimming removed 6 bases from V and 1 base from J; junction bases left unmatched: 2. Germline assignment: CDR1 SGHNT and CDR2 YENEEA. The CDR3 length is 14 residues. The CDR3 reads CASRLAMNTGELFF. The CDR3 nucleotides are TGTGCCAGCAGACTAGCGATGAACACCGGGGAGCTGTTTTTT.

The CDR3 region is CASSHPRGRANYGYTF. In nucleotides, the CDR3 is TGCGCCAGCAGCCATCCTAGGGGGCGAGCTAACTATGGCTACACCTTC. This sequence joins TRBV4-3 and TRBJ1-2, with 7 bases aligning to TRBD1. J lost 0 bases, V lost 3 bases, and 7 bases had no gene match. The CDR3 runs to 16 residues. Germline loops: CDR1 LGHNA, CDR2 YSLEER.

The chain links TRBV5-4 to TRBJ1-3; D is undetermined. The CDR3 has 12 amino acids. CDR1 is SGHNT and CDR2 is YYREEE in the germline V gene (reference sequence). Trimming shortened V by 3 bases and J by 2 bases, and 3 bases separated the two germline ends. The CDR3 is CASSYTGNTIYF. CDR3 coding DNA: TGTGCCAGCAGCTACACTGGAAACACCATATATTTT.

This chain uses TRBV5-6 with TRBJ1-1; unclear D gene. The germline CDR1 and CDR2 sequences are SGHDT and YYEEEE. The V end lost 1 base, the J end lost 2 bases, and 6 bases lay between the germline ends. This CDR3 is 13 amino acids long. CDR3 in amino acids: CASSLTVNTEAFF. CDR3 DNA sequence: TGTGCCAGCAGCTTGACGGTTAACACTGAAGCTTTCTTT.

V and J are TRBV19 and TRBJ1-6; D perhaps matches TRBD1 (5 bases). The CDR3 consists of 16 residues. The V end lost 10 bases, the J end lost 7 bases, and 23 bases lay between the germline ends. CDR1 and CDR2 (germline): LNHDA, SQIVND (reference sequence). The CDR3 spells CATKDLIRAKNSPLHF. CDR3 bases: TGTGCCACGAAAGATCTCATCAGGGCGAAAAATTCACCCCTCCACTTT.

This chain joins TRBV7-9 and TRBJ1-6; TRBD1 matches at 8 bases. The V gene end was trimmed by 6 bases and the J gene end by 7 bases; junction bases not matched to a gene: 8. Germline loops: CDR1 SEHNR, CDR2 FQNEAQ (reference sequence). There are 15 residues in the CDR3. The CDR3 sequence: CASRQRTGKNSPLHF. CDR3 bases: TGTGCCAGCAGACAAAGGACAGGGAAAAATTCACCCCTCCACTTT.

V is TRBV7-2 and J is TRBJ2-2; TRBD2 agrees at 12 bases. V trimming: 3 bases; J trimming: 4 bases; junction bases outside the gene matches: 12. This CDR3 is 19 amino acids long. Germline V CDR1 and CDR2: SGHTA, FQGNSA. The CDR3 DNA is TGTGCCAGCAGCTTGTTGACTAGCGGGAGACATGGGGGCACCGGGGAGCTGTTTTTT. The encoded protein is CASSLLTSGRHGGTGELFF.

The chain links TRBV4-1 to TRBJ1-4; a weak D match, TRBD1 (6 bases). V gave up 4 bases and J gave up 5 bases, with 20 bases separating them. This CDR3 spans 17 amino acids. Germline values: CDR1 MGHRA, CDR2 YSYEKL. The CDR3 DNA sequence: TGCGCCAGCAGCCCTCTTCCCCTAAGGGGGAAAAATGAAAAACTGTTTTTT. Its protein product is CASSPLPLRGKNEKLFF.

The rearrangement links TRBV3-1 (or the pseudogene TRBV3-2) to TRBJ2-5, with D tentatively TRBD2 (6 bases). The CDR3 has 15 residues. The V end lost 0 bases, the J end lost 2 bases, and 10 bases lay between the germline ends. The V gene's germline CDR1 is LGHDT and CDR2 YNNKEL (reference sequence). CDR3 DNA sequence: TGTGCCAGCAGCCAAGATCGCGGGACTCAAGAGACCCAGTACTTC. Translating gives CASSQDRGTQETQYF.

The V call is TRBV6-6, the J call TRBJ1-1; 9 positions match TRBD1. There are 13 residues in the CDR3. With 7 bases clipped from V and 3 bases from J, the junction kept 3 bases outside the gene matches. The germline gives CDR1 MNHNY, CDR2 SVGAGI (reference sequence). CDR3 nucleotides: TGTGCCAGCAACACAGGGGGCTACACTGAAGCTTTCTTT. It translates to CASNTGGYTEAFF.

This chain connects TRBV7-6 to TRBJ1-2, with D perhaps TRBD1 (5 bases). Deletions cut 1 base from V and 13 bases from J, with 10 bases between. The CDR3 sequence is 11 residues long. Germline V gene lookup returns CDR1 SGHVS and CDR2 FNYEAQ. The CDR3 loop reads CASSLDGGVTF. The CDR3, as DNA: TGTGCCAGCAGCTTAGACGGAGGGGTCACCTTC.

The J gene is TRBJ2-7, the V gene TRBV21-1; TRBD2, as called in the table, went unchecked against the DNA. TRBV21-1 is assigned pseudogene status. This CDR3 has 15 residues. The CDR3 spells CASSKRGFGTYEQYF. The CDR3 nucleotides are TGTGCCAGCAGCAAACGGGGATTCGGAACCTACGAGCAGTACTTC.

The chain employs TRBV2 and TRBJ1-2; tentative D call: TRBD1 (5 bases). This CDR3 comprises 13 residues. Trimming stripped 4 bases from V and 2 bases from J, with 8 bases between. Looked up from germline, CDR1 is SNHLY and CDR2 is FYNNEI. The CDR3 loop reads CASSGGGNYGYTF. Here the CDR3 DNA reads TGTGCCAGCAGTGGTGGGGGGAACTATGGCTACACCTTC.

This clone came up once. The chain carries TRBV19 and TRBJ1-2; D is uncertain. The V gene lost 4 bases and the J gene lost 0 bases, with 15 bases spanning the gap. From germline, CDR1 is LNHDA and CDR2 SQIVND (reference sequence). The CDR3 is 16 residues long. DNA for the CDR3: TGTGCCAGTAGTACGCGGCTAAATCGAGCTAACTATGGCTACACCTTC. Translation: CASSTRLNRANYGYTF.

This chain uses TRBV3-1 (or the pseudogene TRBV3-2) with TRBJ2-5; 9 nucleotides line up with TRBD2. CDR3 length: 17 residues. V was pared by 0 bases and J by 1 base, with 6 bases of the junction left unmatched. The V gene's germline CDR1 is LGHDT and CDR2 YNNKEL (reference sequence). For the CDR3, the DNA is TGTGCCAGCAGCCAAGATTTCGGCGGGGGGGCCCAAGAGACCCAGTACTTC. Translating it yields CASSQDFGGGAQETQYF.

The chain has TRBV2 and TRBJ1-3, with TRBD1 as a possible D gene (6 bases). This CDR3 region has 18 residues. Per the germline V gene, CDR1 is SNHLY and CDR2 is FYNNEI. V was pared by 4 bases and J by 0 bases, with 19 bases between. The CDR3 DNA follows: TGTGCCAGCAGTGTTGGTGAAGTCAGGGGATTCTCTGGAAACACCATATATTTT. The encoded protein is CASSVGEVRGFSGNTIYF.

V is TRBV5-4 and J is TRBJ2-5, with a weak D call TRBD1 (5 bases). The CDR3 is 15 residues long. The germline V gene has CDR1 SGHNT and CDR2 YYREEE (reference sequence). The ends were cut back, 3 bases at V and 2 bases at J, with 14 bases in the middle. DNA of the CDR3: TGTGCCAGCAGCTCCAGACAGAGATTACAAGAGACCCAGTACTTC. It yields the protein CASSSRQRLQETQYF.

The chain is built from TRBV7-9 and TRBJ2-5; D is ambiguous. CDR3 size: 14 residues. V gave up 1 base and J gave up 2 bases, with 8 bases separating them. Germline V gene sequence: CDR1 SEHNR, CDR2 FQNEAQ (reference sequence). The CDR3 sequence is CASSLGPAQETQYF. The CDR3 DNA sequence: TGTGCCAGCAGCTTAGGGCCTGCTCAAGAGACCCAGTACTTC.

V usage is TRBV5-4 and J usage is TRBJ2-7, with D perhaps matching TRBD2 (5 bases). The V end lost 4 bases, the J end lost 0 bases, and 17 bases lay between the germline ends. The germline CDR1 and CDR2 sequences are SGHNT and YYREEE (reference sequence). CDR3 length equals 16 residues. In nucleotides, the CDR3 is TGTGCCAGCAGCCCGGACGCGAGCGGTCTCTCCTACGAGCAGTACGTC. This sequence encodes CASSPDASGLSYEQYV.

The chain recombines TRBV27 with TRBJ2-1; D is unresolved. The CDR3 sequence is 15 residues long. Germline values: CDR1 MNHEY, CDR2 SMNVEV (reference sequence). Trimming took 4 bases from V and 3 from J, leaving 13 bases between them. CDR3 sequence: CASSSTPYSYNEQFF. In DNA, the CDR3 is TGTGCCAGCAGTTCTACCCCTTACAGCTACAATGAGCAGTTCTTC.

On this clone itself: One junction end does not reproduce the germline sequence, and a read error may be involved. The chain uses TRBV29-1 and TRBJ2-1; 13 bases fit TRBD2. The CDR3 extends over 14 amino acids. The germline V gene encodes CDR1 SQVTM and CDR2 ANQGSEA. CDR3 sequence: CSAETGTSGTEQFF. The CDR3 nucleotides are TGCAGCGCTGAAACCGGGACTAGCGGGACTGAGCAGTTCTTC.

The V and J genes are TRBV2 and TRBJ2-4; D perhaps matches TRBD1 (6 bases). The CDR3 totals 15 residues. The germline V and J ends were trimmed by 3 bases and 6 bases, with 15 bases remaining between them. Germline-derived CDR1 and CDR2 are SNHLY and FYNNEI. CDR3 loop: CASSDPTGALNIQYF. DNA for the CDR3: TGTGCCAGCAGTGACCCGACAGGAGCCTTAAACATTCAGTACTTC.

Here the CDR3 reads CAISESLIFSSIYGYTF. CDR3 sequence (DNA): TGTGCCATCAGTGAGTCGTTAATATTTTCCTCTATCTATGGCTACACCTTC. The V and J genes are TRBV10-3 and TRBJ1-2; D gene unclear. This CDR3 is built from 17 residues. CDR1 is ENHRY, CDR2 SYGVKD, per germline. Trimming took off 0 bases at V and 4 bases at J, with 18 bases between the two ends.

CDR3 coding DNA: TGCGCCAGCAGCGGGGCAGCGAACACCGGGGAGCTGTTTTTT. This sequence encodes CASSGAANTGELFF. The J gene is TRBJ2-2, the V gene TRBV5-1, with TRBD1 as a possible D gene (5 bases). Germline V gene data show CDR1 as SGHRS and CDR2 as YFSETQ. The CDR3 is made up of 14 amino acids. The V gene lost 4 bases and the J gene lost 0 bases, with 7 bases spanning the gap.

V is TRBV11-2 and J is TRBJ2-1; TRBD2 might be the D (7 bases). The CDR3 is made up of 17 amino acids. The V and J ends lost 1 base and 3 bases respectively, with 16 bases between them. CDR1 is SGHAT and CDR2 is FQNNGV in the germline V gene. This CDR3 reads CASSLGTGLAVYNEQFF. The CDR3 region has the DNA TGTGCCAGCAGCTTAGGCACAGGGCTAGCGGTCTACAATGAGCAGTTCTTC. Complete variable domain (other parts from reference TRBV11-2 and TRBJ2-1): EAGVAQSPRYKIIEKRQSVAFWCNPISGHATLYWYQQILGQGPKLLIQFQNNGVVDDSQLPKDRFSAERLKGVDSTLKIQPAKLEDSAVYLCASSLGTGLAVYNEQFFGPGTRLTVL.

The chain carries TRBV5-4 and TRBJ2-5; 8 bases agree with TRBD2. V shed 4 bases, J shed 2 bases, and the junction held 10 bases outside the gene matches. The CDR3 totals 16 residues. Germline-derived CDR1 and CDR2 are SGHNT and YYREEE (reference sequence). CDR3 sequence: CASSLKRERRQETQYF. The CDR3 coding sequence is TGTGCCAGCAGCCTGAAGCGGGAGCGTCGGCAAGAGACCCAGTACTTC.

The chain has TRBV5-1 and TRBJ1-6; 7 nucleotides match TRBD1. There are 13 residues in the CDR3. After removal of 8 bases from V and 8 bases from J, the junction contained 7 bases not matched to a gene. Germline CDR1 reads SGHRS; CDR2 reads YFSETQ. CDR3 nucleotide sequence: TGCGCCAGTTCCCGGGACAGTGATTCACCCCTCCACTTT. As protein: CASSRDSDSPLHF. Full variable domain (rest looked up from reference TRBV5-1 and TRBJ1-6): KAGVTQTPRYLIKTRGQQVTLSCSPISGHRSVSWYQQTPGQGLQFLFEYFSETQRNKGNFPGRFSGRQFSNSRSEMNVSTLELGDSALYLCASSRDSDSPLHFGNGTRLTVT.